This T cell receptor beta chain was sequenced during a study of cytomegalovirus exposure and HLA in healthy donors. Germline V CDR1 and CDR2: SGDLS, YYNGEE. The length of the CDR3 is 15 residues. V was pared by 4 bases and J by 8 bases, with 10 bases of the junction left unmatched. Using immunoSEQ multiplex PCR, the repertoire was profiled, and TCRdb retains in-frame clones only, with some absent. The data contain roughly 130,000 clones, just under 85% of them seen just once; the ten biggest clones take up over 1.1%. Source material: PBMCs. The origin of this receptor is a woman aged 30 to 39 in good health and CMV-seronegative. The gene calls are TRBV9 and TRBJ2-1; TRBD1 matches 9 bases. CDR3 nucleotide sequence: TGTGCCAGCAGCTCACAGGGGGCGGGTTTGGATGAGCAGTTCTTC. Its protein product is CASSSQGAGLDEQFF.